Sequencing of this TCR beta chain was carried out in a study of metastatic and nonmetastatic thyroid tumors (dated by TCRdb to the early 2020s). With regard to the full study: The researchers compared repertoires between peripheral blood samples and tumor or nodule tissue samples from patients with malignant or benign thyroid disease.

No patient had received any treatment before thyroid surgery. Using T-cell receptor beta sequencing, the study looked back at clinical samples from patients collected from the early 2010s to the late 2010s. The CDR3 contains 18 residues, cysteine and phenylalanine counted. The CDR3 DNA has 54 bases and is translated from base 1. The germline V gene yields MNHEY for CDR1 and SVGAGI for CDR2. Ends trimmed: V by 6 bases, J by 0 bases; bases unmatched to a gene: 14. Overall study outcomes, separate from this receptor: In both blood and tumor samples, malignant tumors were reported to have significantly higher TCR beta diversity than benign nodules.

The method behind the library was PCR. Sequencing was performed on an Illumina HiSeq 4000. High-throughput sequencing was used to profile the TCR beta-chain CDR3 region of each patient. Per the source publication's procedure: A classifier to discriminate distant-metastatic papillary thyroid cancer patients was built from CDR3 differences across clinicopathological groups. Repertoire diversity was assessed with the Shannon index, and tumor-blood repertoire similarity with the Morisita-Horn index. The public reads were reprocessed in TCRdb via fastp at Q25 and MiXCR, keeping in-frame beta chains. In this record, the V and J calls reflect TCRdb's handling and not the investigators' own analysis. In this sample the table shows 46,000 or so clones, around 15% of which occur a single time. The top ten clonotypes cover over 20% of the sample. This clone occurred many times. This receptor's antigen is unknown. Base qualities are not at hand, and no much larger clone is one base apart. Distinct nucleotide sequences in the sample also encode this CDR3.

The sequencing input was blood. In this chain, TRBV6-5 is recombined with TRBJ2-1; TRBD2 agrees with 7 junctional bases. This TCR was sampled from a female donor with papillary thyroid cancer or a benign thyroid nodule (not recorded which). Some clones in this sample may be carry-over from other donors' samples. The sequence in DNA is TGTGCCAGCAGGGGGGGGGTGATTAGACGTAGCTCCTACAATGAGCAGTTCTTC. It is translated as CASRGGVIRRSSYNEQFF.